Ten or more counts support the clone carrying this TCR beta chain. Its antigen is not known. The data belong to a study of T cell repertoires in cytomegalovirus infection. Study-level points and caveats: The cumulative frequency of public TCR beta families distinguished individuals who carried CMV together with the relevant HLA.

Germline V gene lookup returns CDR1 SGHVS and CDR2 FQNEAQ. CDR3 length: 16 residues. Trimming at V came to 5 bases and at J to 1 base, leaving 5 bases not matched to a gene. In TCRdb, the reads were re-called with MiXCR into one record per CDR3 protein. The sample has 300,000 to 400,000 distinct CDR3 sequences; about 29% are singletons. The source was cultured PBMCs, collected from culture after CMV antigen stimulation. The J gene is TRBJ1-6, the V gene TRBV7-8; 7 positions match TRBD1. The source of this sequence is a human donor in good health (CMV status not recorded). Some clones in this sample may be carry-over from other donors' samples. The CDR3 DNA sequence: TGTGCCAGCAGCCCGAGACAGGGTTCCTATAATTCACCCCTCCACTTT. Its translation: CASSPRQGSYNSPLHF.